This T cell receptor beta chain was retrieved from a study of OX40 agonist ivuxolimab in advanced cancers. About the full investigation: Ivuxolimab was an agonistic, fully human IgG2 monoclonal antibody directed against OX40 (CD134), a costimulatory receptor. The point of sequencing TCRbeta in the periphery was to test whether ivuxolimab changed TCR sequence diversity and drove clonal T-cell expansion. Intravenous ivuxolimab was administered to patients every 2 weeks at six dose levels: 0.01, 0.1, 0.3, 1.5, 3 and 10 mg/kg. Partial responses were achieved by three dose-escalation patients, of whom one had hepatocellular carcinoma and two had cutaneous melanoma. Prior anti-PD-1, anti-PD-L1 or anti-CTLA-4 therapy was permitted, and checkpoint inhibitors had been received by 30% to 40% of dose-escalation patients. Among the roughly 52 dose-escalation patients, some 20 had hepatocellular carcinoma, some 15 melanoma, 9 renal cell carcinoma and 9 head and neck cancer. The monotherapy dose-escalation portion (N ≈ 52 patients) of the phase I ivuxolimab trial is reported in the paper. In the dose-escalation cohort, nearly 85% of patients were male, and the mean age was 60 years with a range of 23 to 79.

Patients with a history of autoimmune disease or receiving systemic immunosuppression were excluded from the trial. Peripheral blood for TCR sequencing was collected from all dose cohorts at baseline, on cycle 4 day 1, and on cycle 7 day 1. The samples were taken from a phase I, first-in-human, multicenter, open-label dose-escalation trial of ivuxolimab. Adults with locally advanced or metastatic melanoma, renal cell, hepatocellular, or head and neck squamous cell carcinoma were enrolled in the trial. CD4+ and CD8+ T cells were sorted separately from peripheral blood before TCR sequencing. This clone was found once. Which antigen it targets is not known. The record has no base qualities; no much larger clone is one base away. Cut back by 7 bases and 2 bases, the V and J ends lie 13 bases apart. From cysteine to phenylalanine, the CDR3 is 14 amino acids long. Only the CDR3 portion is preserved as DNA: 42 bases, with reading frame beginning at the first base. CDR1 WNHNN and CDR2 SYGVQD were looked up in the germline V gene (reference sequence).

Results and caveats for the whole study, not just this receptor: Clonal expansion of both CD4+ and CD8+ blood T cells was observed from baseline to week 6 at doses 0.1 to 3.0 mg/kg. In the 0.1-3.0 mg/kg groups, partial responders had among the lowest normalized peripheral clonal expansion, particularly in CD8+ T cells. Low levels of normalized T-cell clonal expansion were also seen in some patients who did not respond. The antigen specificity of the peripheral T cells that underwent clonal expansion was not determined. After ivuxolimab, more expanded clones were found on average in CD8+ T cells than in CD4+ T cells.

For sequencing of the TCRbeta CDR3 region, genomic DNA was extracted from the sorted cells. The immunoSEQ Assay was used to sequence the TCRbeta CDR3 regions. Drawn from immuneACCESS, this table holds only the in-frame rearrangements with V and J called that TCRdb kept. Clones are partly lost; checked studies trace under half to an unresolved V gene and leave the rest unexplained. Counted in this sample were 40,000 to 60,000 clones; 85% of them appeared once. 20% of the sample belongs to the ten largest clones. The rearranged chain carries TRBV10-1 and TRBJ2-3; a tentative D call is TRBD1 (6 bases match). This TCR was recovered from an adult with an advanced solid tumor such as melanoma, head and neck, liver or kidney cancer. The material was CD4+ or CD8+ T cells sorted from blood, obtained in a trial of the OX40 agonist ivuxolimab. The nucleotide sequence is TGCGCCAGCATACAAGGGGGTTCCACAGATACGCAGTATTTT. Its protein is CASIQGGSTDTQYF.